This T cell receptor beta chain stems from a study of T cell responses to AZD1222 COVID-19 vaccine. Here immunoSEQ multiplex PCR was the method, and the copy in TCRdb shows in-frame clones only, minus some. The sample includes 110,000 to 150,000 clones, about 90% of them seen just once. The CDR3 consists of 14 residues. Looked up from germline, CDR1 is MNHNY and CDR2 is SVGAGI (reference sequence). The ends were cut back, 7 bases at V and 5 bases at J, with 14 bases in the middle. Turning to this clone: Its antigen remains unknown.

Findings of the study overall: Spike-specific TCRs gained breadth and depth after people received two AZD1222 doses.

Sequencing was performed on peripheral blood, taken on day 0 of AZD1222 vaccination. The chain recombines TRBV6-6 with TRBJ1-4; tentatively, D is TRBD1 (5 bases). This clonotype was sampled from an adult in good health. The CDR3 bases are TGTGCCAGCACTGGGACCGACGGAAATGAAAAACTGTTTTTT. The encoded protein is CASTGTDGNEKLFF.